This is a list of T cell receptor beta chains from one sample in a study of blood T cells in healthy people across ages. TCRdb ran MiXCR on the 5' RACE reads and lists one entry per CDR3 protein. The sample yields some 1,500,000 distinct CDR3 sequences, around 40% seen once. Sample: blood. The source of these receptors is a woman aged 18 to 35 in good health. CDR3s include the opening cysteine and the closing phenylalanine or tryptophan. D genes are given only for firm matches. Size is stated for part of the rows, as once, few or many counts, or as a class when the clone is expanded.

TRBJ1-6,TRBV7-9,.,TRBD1,CASSLARWTGNSPLHF,TGTGCCAGCAGCTTAGCGCGCTGGACAGGGAATTCACCCCTCCACTTT
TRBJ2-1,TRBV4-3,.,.,CASSSRAVASYNEQFF,TGCGCCAGCAGCTCCCGAGCGGTAGCCTCCTACAATGAGCAGTTCTTC
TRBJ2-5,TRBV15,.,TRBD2,CATSRSQRGGRETQYF,TGTGCCACCAGCAGATCTCAACGGGGGGGGAGAGAGACCCAGTACTTC
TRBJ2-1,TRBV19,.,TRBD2,CASNPRAGAQNEQFF,TGTGCCAGTAACCCTAGAGCGGGAGCTCAGAATGAGCAGTTCTTC
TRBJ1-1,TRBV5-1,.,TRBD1,CASSAGTANTEAFF,TGCGCCAGCAGCGCCGGGACAGCGAACACTGAAGCTTTCTTT
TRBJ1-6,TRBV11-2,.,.,CASSYTGWDLPLHF,TGTGCCAGCAGCTACACAGGGTGGGATTTACCCCTCCACTTT
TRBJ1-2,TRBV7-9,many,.,CASSPRENYGYTF,TGTGCCAGCAGCCCCAGGGAAAACTATGGCTACACCTTC
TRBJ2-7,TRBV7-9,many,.,CASSFTGTEQYF,TGTGCCAGCAGCTTCACGGGGACCGAGCAGTACTTC
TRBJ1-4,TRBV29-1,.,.,CSVYTGRQNEKLFF,TGCAGCGTATACACGGGACGACAAAATGAAAAACTGTTTTTT
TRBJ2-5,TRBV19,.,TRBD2,CASSIVPQGGETQYF,TGTGCCAGTAGTATAGTTCCGCAGGGAGGGGAGACCCAGTACTTC
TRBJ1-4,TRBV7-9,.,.,CASWAGHGELFF,TGTGCCAGCTGGGCGGGACATGGTGAACTGTTTTTT
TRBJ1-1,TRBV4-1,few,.,CASSQARATEAFF,TGCGCCAGCAGCCAAGCTCGTGCGACTGAAGCTTTCTTT
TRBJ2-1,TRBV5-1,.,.,CASSFGNREYNEQFF,TGCGCCAGCAGCTTTGGGAACAGGGAATACAATGAGCAGTTCTTC
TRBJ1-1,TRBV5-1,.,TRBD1,CAGSVSGTANTEAFF,TGCGCCGGCAGCGTATCCGGGACAGCGAACACTGAAGCTTTCTTT
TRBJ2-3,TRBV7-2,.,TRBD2,CASSLTSGRLSGTQYF,TGTGCCAGCAGCCTAACTAGCGGGCGACTTTCAGGTACGCAGTATTTT
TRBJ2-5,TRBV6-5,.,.,CASSRADYSVTQYF,TGTGCCAGCAGCCGCGCTGACTATTCAGTGACCCAGTACTTC
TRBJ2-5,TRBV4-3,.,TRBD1,CASSQTRQGAYETQYF,TGCGCCAGCAGCCAAACTCGACAGGGGGCTTATGAGACCCAGTACTTC
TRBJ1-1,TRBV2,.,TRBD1,CASRETGEVTEAFF,TGTGCCAGCAGAGAGACAGGGGAGGTCACTGAAGCTTTCTTT
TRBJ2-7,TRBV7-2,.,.,CASSRQRKRSYEQYF,TGTGCCAGCAGCAGACAGCGGAAGCGGTCCTACGAGCAGTACTTC
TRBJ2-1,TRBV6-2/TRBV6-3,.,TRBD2,CASSPVVVAGGDNEQFF,TGTGCCAGCAGTCCCGTTGTTGTAGCGGGAGGCGACAATGAGCAGTTCTTC
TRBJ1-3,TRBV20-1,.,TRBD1,CSATRGHGNTIYF,TGCAGTGCAACCAGGGGGCACGGAAACACCATATATTTT
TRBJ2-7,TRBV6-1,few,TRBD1,CASSESARGQFEQYF,TGTGCCAGCAGTGAATCCGCCAGGGGGCAATTCGAGCAGTACTTC
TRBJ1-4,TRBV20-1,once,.,CSAQDPRGANEKLFF,TGCAGTGCTCAGGACCCTCGGGGAGCTAATGAAAAACTGTTTTTT
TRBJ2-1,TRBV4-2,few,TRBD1,CASSQGTGTDEQFF,TGTGCCAGCAGCCAAGGGACAGGGACGGATGAGCAGTTCTTC
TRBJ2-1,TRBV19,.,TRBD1,CASSPFKTGTGYNEQFF,TGTGCCAGTAGTCCTTTTAAAACCGGGACAGGCTACAATGAGCAGTTCTTC
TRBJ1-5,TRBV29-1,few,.,CSVAGGGSNQPQHF,TGCAGCGTTGCTGGAGGGGGGAGCAATCAGCCCCAGCATTTT
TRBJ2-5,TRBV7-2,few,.,CASSFKTGFETQYF,TGTGCCAGCAGCTTCAAAACAGGGTTCGAGACCCAGTACTTC
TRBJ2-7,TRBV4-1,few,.,CASSQRQIDEQYF,TGCGCCAGCAGCCAAAGACAGATAGACGAGCAGTACTTC
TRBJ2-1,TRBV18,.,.,CASSPPQGNSYNEQFF,TGTGCCAGCTCACCACCTCAGGGGAACTCCTACAATGAGCAGTTCTTC
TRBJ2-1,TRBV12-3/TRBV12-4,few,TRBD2,CASKGLAGSSYNEQFF,TGTGCCAGCAAGGGACTAGCGGGGAGCTCCTACAATGAGCAGTTCTTC
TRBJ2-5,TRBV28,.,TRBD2,CASTLAGDGNEQYF,TGTGCCAGCACGTTAGCGGGGGACGGCAATGAGCAGTACTTC
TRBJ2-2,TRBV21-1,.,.,CASRRESNTGELFF,TGTGCCAGCAGGCGGGAATCGAACACCGGGGAGCTGTTTTTT
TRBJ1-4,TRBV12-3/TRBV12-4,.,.,CASSFRDSEKLFF,TGTGCCAGCAGTTTCCGGGATAGTGAAAAACTGTTTTTT
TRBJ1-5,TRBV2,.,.,CASRGDISNQPQHF,TGTGCCAGCAGGGGGGACATATCCAATCAGCCCCAGCATTTT
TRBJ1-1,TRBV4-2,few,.,CASSQDAGANAEAFF,TGTGCCAGCAGCCAAGATGCGGGGGCGAACGCTGAAGCTTTCTTT